A single sample gave rise to the 23 T cell receptor beta chains below, sequenced in a study of T cell responses to AZD1222 COVID-19 vaccine. This table comes from immunoSEQ multiplex PCR, and its TCRdb copy is limited to in-frame clones, with some not included. In the table there are about 140,000 clones, roughly 92% of which are singletons. Sequences were derived from peripheral blood, sampled on day 0 of AZD1222 vaccination. All receptors derive from an adult in good health.

Here the CDR3 reads CASSPPGNEQYF. Here the CDR3 DNA reads TGTGCCAGCAGTCCCCCGGGGAACGAGCAGTACTTC. The chain employs TRBV2 and TRBJ2-7, with a tentative D call TRBD2 (5 bases). This CDR3 contains 12 residues. Germline lookup yields CDR1 SNHLY and CDR2 FYNNEI. Trimming removed 5 bases from V and 5 bases from J, with 10 bases in between.

J is TRBJ1-5 and V is TRBV19, with 8 bases that match TRBD1. The CDR3 spans 16 residues. J was trimmed by 7 bases and V by 6 bases; bases with no gene match: 14. Germline loops: CDR1 LNHDA, CDR2 SQIVND (reference sequence). The CDR3 reads CASRKSGGQGRQPQHF. The CDR3 DNA is TGTGCCAGTAGAAAATCTGGAGGACAGGGTCGCCAGCCCCAGCATTTT.

This sequence joins TRBV5-7 and TRBJ1-6; D is unclear. TRBV5-7 is treated as an ORF (open reading frame) with a function not yet certain. The CDR3 is 16 amino acids. Trimming pared 4 bases from V and 10 bases from J, leaving 21 bases between. CDR3 loop: CASSRAGDRLGSPLHF. The CDR3 nucleotides are TGTGCCAGCAGCCGAGCAGGAGATAGGTTGGGGTCACCCCTCCACTTT.

In DNA form, the CDR3 reads TGTGCCAGCAGTGAAAGATGGACTAGCGGGACTTGGTACTTC. Translating it yields CASSERWTSGTWYF. The chain is built from TRBV6-1 and TRBJ2-7, with TRBD2 matching 12 bases. The junction had 8 bases not matched to a gene; V was cut back by 2 bases and J by 12 bases. Germline CDR1 is MNHNS and CDR2 is SASEGT. The length of the CDR3 is 14 residues.

The rearrangement uses TRBV29-1 and TRBJ1-2; 10 bases agree with TRBD1. After removal of 4 bases from V and 7 bases from J, the junction contained 3 bases not matched to a gene. The V gene's germline CDR1 is SQVTM and CDR2 ANQGSEA. There are 12 residues in the CDR3. CDR3 nucleotides: TGCAGCGTTGTGACAGGGGGCAGTGGCTACACCTTC. Amino acids: CSVVTGGSGYTF.

The V and J genes are TRBV6-5 and TRBJ2-7; weak D call: TRBD2 (5 bases). This CDR3 spans 15 amino acids. V lost 5 bases, J lost 0 bases, and 14 bases lay in between. Germline CDR1 MNHEY, CDR2 SVGAGI. The CDR3 region has the DNA TGTGCCAGCAGTCCATGGACGGGGAGCTCCTACGAGCAGTACTTC. Translation gives CASSPWTGSSYEQYF.

This chain links TRBV28 with TRBJ1-1, with D possibly being TRBD1 (6 bases). Germline-derived CDR1 and CDR2 are MDHEN and SYDVKM. V gave up 6 bases and J gave up 6 bases, with 14 bases separating them. CDR3 length equals 13 residues. Here the CDR3 reads CASRKTGRPEAFF. The CDR3, as DNA: TGTGCCAGCAGGAAAACAGGGAGGCCTGAAGCTTTCTTT.

The chain couples TRBV6-4 to TRBJ2-2; perhaps TRBD2 as D (5 bases). CDR1 MRHNA and CDR2 SNTAGT come from the germline V gene. V was cut by 4 bases and J by 3 bases, with 15 bases left in between. The CDR3 is 16 residues long. The CDR3 region is CASSAGTGRDTGELFF. The CDR3 DNA reads as TGTGCCAGCAGTGCGGGAACGGGAAGGGACACCGGGGAGCTGTTTTTT.

V gene TRBV28 combines with J gene TRBJ1-2; D is possibly TRBD1 (6 bases). Trimming left V 7 bases short and J 8 bases short, with 17 bases between. This CDR3 has 13 amino acids. Germline V gene lookup returns CDR1 MDHEN and CDR2 SYDVKM. The chain's CDR3 is CASTVAGAGGYTF. DNA of the CDR3: TGTGCCAGCACCGTCGCGGGGGCTGGGGGCTACACCTTC.

The chain couples TRBV19 to TRBJ1-3; D remains unclear. From germline, CDR1 is LNHDA and CDR2 SQIVND (reference sequence). V was shortened by 9 bases and J by 9 bases, with 12 bases between the two germline ends. The CDR3 has 11 amino acids. The CDR3 here is CASLLRSTIYF. The CDR3 DNA follows: TGTGCCAGCTTATTGAGGTCCACCATATATTTT.

Comments on this clone: At one boundary the junction diverges from the germline segment, which might be a read error. The J gene is TRBJ1-1, the V gene TRBV3-1 (or the pseudogene TRBV3-2); D gene unclear. This CDR3 comprises 14 residues. The V gene's germline CDR1 is LGHDT and CDR2 YNNKEL (reference sequence). CDR3 DNA sequence: TGTGCCAGCAGCCCCAAGTTCCCGAACCCTGGACGTCCCTTT. This encodes CASSPKFPNPGRPF.

V gene TRBV3-1 (or the pseudogene TRBV3-2) combines with J gene TRBJ1-6; possibly TRBD1 for D (5 bases). This CDR3 is built from 15 residues. V shed 0 bases and J shed 7 bases, with 10 bases lying between them. Per germline, CDR1 LGHDT and CDR2 YNNKEL (reference sequence). The CDR3: CASSQDPAGNSPLHF. The CDR3 DNA reads TGTGCCAGCAGCCAAGATCCTGCAGGGAATTCACCCCTCCACTTT.

This chain joins TRBV4-1 and TRBJ2-3; 8 bases fit TRBD1. V gave up 3 bases and J gave up 1 base; unmatched junction bases: 12. The length of the CDR3 is 18 residues. Per the germline V gene, CDR1 is MGHRA and CDR2 is YSYEKL. CDR3 protein: CASSHPTGRGQGTDTQYF. The CDR3 DNA is TGCGCCAGCAGCCACCCTACGGGAAGGGGACAGGGCACAGATACGCAGTATTTT.

This chain's CDR3 is CATSDSTSGRETQYF. CDR3 DNA sequence: TGTGCCACCAGTGATTCGACTAGCGGGAGAGAGACCCAGTACTTC. The genes are TRBV24-1 and TRBJ2-5, with 12 bases matching TRBD2. Germline lookup yields CDR1 KGHDR and CDR2 SFDVKD. V gave up 2 bases and J gave up 4 bases; unmatched junction bases: 1. CDR3 length: 15 residues.

This chain connects TRBV7-2 to TRBJ1-2; a weak D match, TRBD1 (6 bases). Trimming stripped 5 bases from V and 7 bases from J, with 17 bases between. Germline assignment: CDR1 SGHTA and CDR2 FQGNSA. CDR3 size: 14 residues. The CDR3 spells CASSLYPGALGYTF. CDR3 nucleotide sequence: TGTGCCAGCAGCCTATACCCAGGGGCTCTTGGCTACACCTTC.

The J gene is TRBJ2-1, the V gene TRBV5-6; 12 positions agree with TRBD2. The CDR3 contains 13 residues. Germline assignment: CDR1 SGHDT and CDR2 YYEEEE. Trimming at V came to 0 bases and at J to 15 bases, leaving 4 bases not matched to a gene. The CDR3 sequence: CASSLGLAGVRFF. The CDR3 nucleotides read TGTGCCAGCAGCTTGGGACTAGCGGGAGTGAGGTTCTTC.

The CDR3 DNA follows: TGTGCCAGCAGCTTAGGGGGACTAGCGGGTACCGGGGAGCTGTTTTTT. Translating gives CASSLGGLAGTGELFF. The V and J genes are TRBV7-2 and TRBJ2-2, with 12 positions matching TRBD2. J was trimmed by 5 bases and V by 1 base; bases with no gene match: 2. The germline CDR1 and CDR2 sequences are SGHTA and FQGNSA. This CDR3 comprises 16 residues.

This rearrangement joins TRBV7-9 to TRBJ2-1; 10 bases map to TRBD1. CDR1 is SEHNR and CDR2 is FQNEAQ in the germline V gene (reference sequence). V lost 1 base, J lost 4 bases, and 4 bases stayed unmatched. This CDR3 region has 16 residues. CDR3 DNA: TGTGCCAGCAGCTTAGAAGGGACAGGGGCTTACAATGAGCAGTTCTTC. Amino acid sequence: CASSLEGTGAYNEQFF. The whole variable domain, filled in from reference TRBV7-9 and TRBJ2-1, reads DTGVSQNPRHKITKRGQNVTFRCDPISEHNRLYWYRQTLGQGPEFLTYFQNEAQLEKSRLLSDRFSAERPKGSFSTLEIQRTEQGDSAMYLCASSLEGTGAYNEQFFGPGTRLTVL.

The chain couples TRBV7-3 to TRBJ2-7; D ambiguous. CDR1 SGHTA and CDR2 FQGTGA come from the germline V gene. V was clipped by 1 base and J by 0 bases, with 4 bases between them. The CDR3 sequence is 13 residues long. CDR3 DNA: TGTGCCAGCAGCTTAAAGGGCTCCTACGAGCAGTACTTC. Translating it yields CASSLKGSYEQYF.

The gene calls are TRBV24-1 and TRBJ1-1; D is possibly TRBD1 (6 bases). The germline gives CDR1 KGHDR, CDR2 SFDVKD. Trimming took off 5 bases at V and 5 bases at J, with 17 bases between the two ends. This CDR3 comprises 15 residues. Here the CDR3 reads CATSGRQVLYTEAFF. In DNA, the CDR3 is TGTGCCACCAGTGGTAGACAGGTCCTCTATACTGAAGCTTTCTTT.

The genes are TRBV10-3 and TRBJ1-2; 8 bases match TRBD1. V dropped 4 bases and J dropped 4; count of bases not matched to a gene: 2. The CDR3 loop spans 13 amino acids. Germline V gene sequence: CDR1 ENHRY, CDR2 SYGVKD. Written as DNA, the CDR3 is TGTGCCATCAGTGGCGGACAGGGCTATGGCTACACCTTC. It encodes CAISGGQGYGYTF.

The genes are TRBV6-2 or TRBV6-3 and TRBJ1-5; 12 bases align to TRBD1. The CDR3 is 19 residues long. Germline V gene sequence: CDR1 MNHEY, CDR2 SVGEGT. V was pared by 5 bases and J by 4 bases, with 15 bases of the junction left unmatched. CDR3 bases: TGTGCCAGCAGTCCGGGAGGGACAGGGGGCTCGCTGGGGAATCAGCCCCAGCATTTT. Encoded protein: CASSPGGTGGSLGNQPQHF.

V usage is TRBV27 and J usage is TRBJ2-7; 7 bases line up with TRBD1. CDR1 MNHEY and CDR2 SMNVEV come from the germline V gene (reference sequence). J was trimmed by 2 bases and V by 5 bases; bases with no gene match: 9. There are 15 residues in the CDR3. CDR3 in amino acids: CASSPGDRVPYEQYF. The CDR3 bases are TGTGCCAGCAGTCCAGGCGACAGGGTTCCCTACGAGCAGTACTTC.